This entry is about one T cell receptor (beta chain). Per the original data handling: Reference gene primer amplification in the assay estimated nucleated cell counts. The assay was immunoSEQ multiplex PCR, and TCRdb's table has in-frame clones only and misses some. V, J and clone size are those of that table, while D and trimming were read from the DNA. In the table there are approximately 140,000 clones, almost 90% of which are singletons. These data originate in a study of blood T cell repertoires in COVID-19. Germline-derived CDR1 and CDR2 are LNHDA and SQIVND (reference sequence). This CDR3 is built from 14 residues. V lost 3 bases to trimming and J lost 4 bases; unmatched junction nucleotides: 4.

The clonotype was recovered from a human donor in a cohort sampled during active COVID-19. The rearrangement links TRBV19 to TRBJ1-1; TRBD1 matches 8 bases. Sequencing was carried out using peripheral blood. In nucleotides, the CDR3 is TGTGCCAGTAGTATCGGACAGGGTATCACTGAAGCTTTCTTT. This gives the protein CASSIGQGITEAFF.